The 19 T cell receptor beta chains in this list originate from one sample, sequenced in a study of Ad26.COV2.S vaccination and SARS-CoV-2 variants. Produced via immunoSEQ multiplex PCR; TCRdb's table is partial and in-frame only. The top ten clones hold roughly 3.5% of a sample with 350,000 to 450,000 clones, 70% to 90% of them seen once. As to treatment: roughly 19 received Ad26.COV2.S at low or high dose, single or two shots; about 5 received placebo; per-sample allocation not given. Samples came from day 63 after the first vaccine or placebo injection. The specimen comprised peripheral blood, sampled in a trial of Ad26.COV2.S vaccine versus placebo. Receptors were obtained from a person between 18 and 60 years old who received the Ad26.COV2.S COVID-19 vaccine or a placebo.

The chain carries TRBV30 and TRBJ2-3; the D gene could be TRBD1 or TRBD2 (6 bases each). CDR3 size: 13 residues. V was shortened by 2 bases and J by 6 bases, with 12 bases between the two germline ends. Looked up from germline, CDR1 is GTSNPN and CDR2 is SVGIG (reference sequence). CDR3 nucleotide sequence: TGTGCCTGGAGTTCAGGAGGGGGGGATACGCAGTATTTT. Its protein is CAWSSGGGDTQYF.

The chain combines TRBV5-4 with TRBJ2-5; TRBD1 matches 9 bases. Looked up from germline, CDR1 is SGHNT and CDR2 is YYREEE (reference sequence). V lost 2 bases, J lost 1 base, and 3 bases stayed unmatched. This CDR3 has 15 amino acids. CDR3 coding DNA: TGTGCCAGCAGCTTCGACAGGGGGACCCAAGAGACCCAGTACTTC. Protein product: CASSFDRGTQETQYF.

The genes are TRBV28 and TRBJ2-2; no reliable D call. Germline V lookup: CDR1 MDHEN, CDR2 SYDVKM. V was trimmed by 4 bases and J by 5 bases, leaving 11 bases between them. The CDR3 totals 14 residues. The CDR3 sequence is CASSSGYRTGELFF. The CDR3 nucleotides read TGTGCCAGCAGTTCTGGCTACCGGACCGGGGAGCTGTTTTTT. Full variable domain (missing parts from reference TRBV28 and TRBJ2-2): DVKVTQSSRYLVKRTGEKVFLECVQDMDHENMFWYRQDPGLGLRLIYFSYDVKMKEKGDIPEGYSVSREKKERFSLILESASTNQTSMYLCASSSGYRTGELFFGEGSRLTVL.

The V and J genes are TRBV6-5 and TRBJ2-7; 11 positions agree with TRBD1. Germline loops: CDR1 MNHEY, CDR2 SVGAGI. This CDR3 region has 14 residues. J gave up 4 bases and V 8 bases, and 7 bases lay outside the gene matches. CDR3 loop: CASGRGQGVYEQYF. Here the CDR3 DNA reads TGTGCCAGCGGGAGGGGACAGGGGGTTTACGAGCAGTACTTC.

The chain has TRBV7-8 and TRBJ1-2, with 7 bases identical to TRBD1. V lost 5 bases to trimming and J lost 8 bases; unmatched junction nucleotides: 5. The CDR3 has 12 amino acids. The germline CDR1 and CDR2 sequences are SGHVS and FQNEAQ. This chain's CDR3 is CASSIDRDGYTF. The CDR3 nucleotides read TGTGCCAGCAGCATAGACAGGGACGGCTACACCTTC. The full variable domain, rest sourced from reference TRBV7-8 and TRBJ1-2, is GAGVSQSPRYKVAKRGQDVALRCDPISGHVSLFWYQQALGQGPEFLTYFQNEAQLDKSGLPSDRFFAERPEGSVSTLKIQRTQQEDSAVYLCASSIDRDGYTFGSGTRLTVV.

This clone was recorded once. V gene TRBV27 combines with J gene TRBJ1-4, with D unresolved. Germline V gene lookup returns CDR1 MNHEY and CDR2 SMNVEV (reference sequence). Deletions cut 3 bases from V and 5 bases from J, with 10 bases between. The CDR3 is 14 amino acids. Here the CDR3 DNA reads TGTGCCAGCAGTTTCGCCGGGCCGAATGAAAAACTGTTTTTT. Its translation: CASSFAGPNEKLFF.

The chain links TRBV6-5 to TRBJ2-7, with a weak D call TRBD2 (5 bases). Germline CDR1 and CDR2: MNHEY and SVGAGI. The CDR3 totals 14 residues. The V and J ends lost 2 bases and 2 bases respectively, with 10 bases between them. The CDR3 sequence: CASSYAAEAYEQYF. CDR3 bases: TGTGCCAGCAGTTACGCTGCGGAGGCCTACGAGCAGTACTTC.

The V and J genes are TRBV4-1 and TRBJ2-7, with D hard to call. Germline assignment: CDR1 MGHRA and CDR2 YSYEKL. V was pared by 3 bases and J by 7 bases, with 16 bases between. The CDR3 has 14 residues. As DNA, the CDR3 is TGCGCCAGCAGCCAGCAACATCCGGTGGAAGAGCAGTACTTC. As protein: CASSQQHPVEEQYF.

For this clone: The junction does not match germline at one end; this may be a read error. CDR3 in amino acids: CASSEAKGAQCF. Here the CDR3 DNA reads TGTGCCAGCAGTGAAGCGAAGGGGGCGCAGTGCTTT. This chain links TRBV6-1 with TRBJ1-1, with 7 bases aligning to TRBD1. The germline CDR1 and CDR2 sequences are MNHNS and SASEGT. The length of the CDR3 is 12 residues.

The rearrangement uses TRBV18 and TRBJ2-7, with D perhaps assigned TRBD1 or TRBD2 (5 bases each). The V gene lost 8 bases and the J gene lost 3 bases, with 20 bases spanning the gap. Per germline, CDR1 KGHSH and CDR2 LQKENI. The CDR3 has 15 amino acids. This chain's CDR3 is CASALGQGPNYEQYF. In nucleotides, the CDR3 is TGTGCCAGCGCCCTGGGGCAGGGACCAAACTACGAGCAGTACTTC.

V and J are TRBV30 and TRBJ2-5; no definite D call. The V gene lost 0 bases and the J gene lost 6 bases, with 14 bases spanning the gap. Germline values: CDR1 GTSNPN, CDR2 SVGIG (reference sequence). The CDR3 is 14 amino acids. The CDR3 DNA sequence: TGTGCCTGGAGTGTCCCACTGGCGGTAAAGACCCAGTACTTC. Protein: CAWSVPLAVKTQYF.

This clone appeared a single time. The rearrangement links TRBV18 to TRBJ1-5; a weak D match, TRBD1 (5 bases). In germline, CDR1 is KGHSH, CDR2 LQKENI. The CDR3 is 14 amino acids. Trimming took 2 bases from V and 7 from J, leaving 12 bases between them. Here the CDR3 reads CASSPGAEGQPQHF. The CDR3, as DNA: TGTGCCAGCTCACCAGGGGCCGAGGGGCAGCCCCAGCATTTT.

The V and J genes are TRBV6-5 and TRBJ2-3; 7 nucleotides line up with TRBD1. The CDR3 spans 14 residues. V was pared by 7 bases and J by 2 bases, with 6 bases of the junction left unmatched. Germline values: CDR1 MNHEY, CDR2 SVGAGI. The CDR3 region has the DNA TGTGCCAGCAATAGGGACAGAGCCACAGATACGCAGTATTTT. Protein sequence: CASNRDRATDTQYF.

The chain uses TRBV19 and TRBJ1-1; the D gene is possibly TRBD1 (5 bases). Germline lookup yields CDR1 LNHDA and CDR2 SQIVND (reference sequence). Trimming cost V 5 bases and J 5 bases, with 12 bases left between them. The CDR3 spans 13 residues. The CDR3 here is CASSRDPGTEAFF. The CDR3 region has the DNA TGTGCCAGTAGTCGGGACCCGGGGACTGAAGCTTTCTTT.

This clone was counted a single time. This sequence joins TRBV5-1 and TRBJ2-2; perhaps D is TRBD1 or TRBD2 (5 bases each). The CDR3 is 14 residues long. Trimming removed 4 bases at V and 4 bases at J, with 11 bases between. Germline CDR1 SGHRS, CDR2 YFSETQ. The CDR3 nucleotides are TGCGCCAGCAGCCGGGGAAGGGGCACCGGGGAGCTGTTTTTT. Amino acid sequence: CASSRGRGTGELFF.

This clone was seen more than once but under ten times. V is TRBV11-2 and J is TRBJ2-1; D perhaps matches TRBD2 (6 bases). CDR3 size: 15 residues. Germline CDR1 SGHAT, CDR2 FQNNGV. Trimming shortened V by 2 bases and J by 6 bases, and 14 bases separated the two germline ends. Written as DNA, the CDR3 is TGTGCCAGCAGCTTAAAACGCTATAGCGGCAATGAGCAGTTCTTC. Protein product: CASSLKRYSGNEQFF. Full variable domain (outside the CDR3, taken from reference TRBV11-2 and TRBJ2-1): EAGVAQSPRYKIIEKRQSVAFWCNPISGHATLYWYQQILGQGPKLLIQFQNNGVVDDSQLPKDRFSAERLKGVDSTLKIQPAKLEDSAVYLCASSLKRYSGNEQFFGPGTRLTVL.

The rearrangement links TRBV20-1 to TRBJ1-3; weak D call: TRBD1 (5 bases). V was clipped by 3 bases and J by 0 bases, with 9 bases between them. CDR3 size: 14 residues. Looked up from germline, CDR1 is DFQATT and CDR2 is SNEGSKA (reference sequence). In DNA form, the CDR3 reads TGCAGTGCTAGTACCGGACACTCTGGAAACACCATATATTTT. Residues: CSASTGHSGNTIYF.

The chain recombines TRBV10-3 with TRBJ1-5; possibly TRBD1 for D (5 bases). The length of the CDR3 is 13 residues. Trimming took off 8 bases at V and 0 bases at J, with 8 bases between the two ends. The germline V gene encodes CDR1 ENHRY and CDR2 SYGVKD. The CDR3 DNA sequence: TGTGCCATCGGGGGGGGTAGCAATCAGCCCCAGCATTTT. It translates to CAIGGGSNQPQHF.

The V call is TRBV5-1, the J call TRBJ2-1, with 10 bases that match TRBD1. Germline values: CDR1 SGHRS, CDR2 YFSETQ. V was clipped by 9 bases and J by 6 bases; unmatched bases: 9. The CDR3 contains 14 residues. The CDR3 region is CATSSGQGVNEQFF. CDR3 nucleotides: TGCGCCACCTCATCCGGACAGGGGGTCAATGAGCAGTTCTTC. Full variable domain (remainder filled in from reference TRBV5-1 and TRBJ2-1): KAGVTQTPRYLIKTRGQQVTLSCSPISGHRSVSWYQQTPGQGLQFLFEYFSETQRNKGNFPGRFSGRQFSNSRSEMNVSTLELGDSALYLCATSSGQGVNEQFFGPGTRLTVL.